The 20 T cell receptor beta chains below were found in one sample sequenced in a study of blood T cell repertoires in COVID-19. Generated by immunoSEQ multiplex PCR, the TCRdb table keeps only in-frame clones and is missing some. The sample has fewer than 150,000 clones, 82% seen once. The specimen sequenced was peripheral blood. The receptors derive from a woman over 75 with acute or convalescent COVID-19.

The chain links TRBV5-1 to TRBJ2-5; D is unresolved. Germline CDR1 reads SGHRS; CDR2 reads YFSETQ. V lost 4 bases and J 2 bases, leaving 15 bases between the germline ends. CDR3 length equals 15 residues. This CDR3 is CASSVGVGRQETQYF. The CDR3 bases are TGCGCCAGCAGCGTGGGCGTGGGCAGACAAGAGACCCAGTACTTC.

The chain couples TRBV9 to TRBJ2-7, with D possibly being TRBD2 (5 bases). V was trimmed by 0 bases and J by 5 bases, leaving 21 bases between them. The CDR3 sequence is 17 residues long. Looked up from germline, CDR1 is SGDLS and CDR2 is YYNGEE. The CDR3, as DNA: TGTGCCAGCAGCGTAGCTAGTGGGGTTTTGGGAGTGCACGAGCAGTACTTC. Residues: CASSVASGVLGVHEQYF.

The chain uses TRBV11-2 and TRBJ1-1; no clear D. The CDR3 is made up of 13 amino acids. Per the germline V gene, CDR1 is SGHAT and CDR2 is FQNNGV. The ends were cut back, 3 bases at V and 5 bases at J, with 10 bases in the middle. Here the CDR3 reads CASSFPFATEAFF. The CDR3 DNA reads TGTGCCAGCAGCTTTCCCTTTGCGACTGAAGCTTTCTTT.

J is TRBJ1-5 and V is TRBV19, with 7 bases that match TRBD1. Germline V gene lookup returns CDR1 LNHDA and CDR2 SQIVND (reference sequence). The CDR3 runs to 15 residues. J gave up 0 bases and V 2 bases, and 1 base lay outside the gene matches. The CDR3 DNA reads as TGTGCCAGTAGTATAACAGGGGATAGCAATCAGCCCCAGCATTTT. Its translation: CASSITGDSNQPQHF.

J is TRBJ2-7 and V is TRBV27; 9 nucleotides line up with TRBD2. CDR3 length: 14 residues. Germline CDR1 and CDR2: MNHEY and SMNVEV (reference sequence). Trimming at V came to 2 bases and at J to 6 bases, leaving 5 bases not matched to a gene. For the CDR3, the DNA is TGTGCCAGCAGTTTACTTGCGGGGGGGCTCGAGCAGTACTTC. Encoded protein: CASSLLAGGLEQYF.

This clone has just a few counts. The chain carries TRBV19 and TRBJ1-4, with D unresolved. Trimming pared 0 bases from V and 12 bases from J, leaving 17 bases between. Germline V gene sequence: CDR1 LNHDA, CDR2 SQIVND (reference sequence). The CDR3 is 15 residues long. As DNA, the CDR3 is TGTGCCAGTAGTATAGATCTCAAACCCTTGAGGGAACTGTTTTTT. This translates into CASSIDLKPLRELFF.

V usage is TRBV5-1 and J usage is TRBJ2-5; 7 nucleotides align to TRBD2. Germline V gene sequence: CDR1 SGHRS, CDR2 YFSETQ. There are 15 residues in the CDR3. V trimming: 3 bases; J trimming: 2 bases; junction bases outside the gene matches: 7. The CDR3 nucleotides read TGCGCCAGCAGCTCCGGACTAGGTGAACAAGAGACCCAGTACTTC. Its protein product is CASSSGLGEQETQYF.

This sequence joins TRBV7-6 and TRBJ2-2; a weak D match, TRBD1 (5 bases). Trimming removed 3 bases from V and 7 bases from J, with 12 bases in between. Per the germline V gene, CDR1 is SGHVS and CDR2 is FNYEAQ. The CDR3 sequence is 14 residues long. The CDR3 spells CASSLSGLGGELFF. In nucleotides, the CDR3 is TGTGCCAGCAGCTTGTCAGGGCTCGGCGGGGAGCTGTTTTTT. Combining the CDR3 with reference TRBV7-6 and TRBJ2-2 gives the whole variable domain GAGVSQSPRYKVTKRGQDVALRCDPISGHVSLYWYRQALGQGPEFLTYFNYEAQQDKSGLPNDRFSAERPEGSISTLTIQRTEQRDSAMYRCASSLSGLGGELFFGEGSRLTVL.

The chain combines TRBV3-1 (or the pseudogene TRBV3-2) with TRBJ2-7, with TRBD1 as a possible D gene (6 bases). CDR1 and CDR2 from the germline V gene are LGHDT and YNNKEL (reference sequence). Between the trimmed V and J ends, which lost 8 bases and 0 bases, there was a span of 14 bases. CDR3 length: 14 residues. The CDR3 coding sequence is TGTGCCAGCTCAAGGGGGTGGGACTCCTACGAGCAGTACTTC. Its translation: CASSRGWDSYEQYF.

This clone was observed a few times. V gene TRBV5-6 combines with J gene TRBJ1-2; 7 nucleotides match TRBD1. This CDR3 is built from 15 residues. J was trimmed by 4 bases and V by 0 bases; bases with no gene match: 6. CDR1 and CDR2 (germline): SGHDT, YYEEEE. The CDR3 spells CASSLGQGGIYGYTF. CDR3 nucleotide sequence: TGTGCCAGCAGCTTGGGGCAGGGGGGCATCTATGGCTACACCTTC.

V usage is TRBV28 and J usage is TRBJ1-1; no firm D call. The CDR3 has 12 amino acids. V was cut by 7 bases and J by 3 bases, with 9 bases left in between. Per the germline V gene, CDR1 is MDHEN and CDR2 is SYDVKM. In DNA, the CDR3 is TGTGCCAGCAAAGGAGGTTACACTGAAGCTTTCTTT. Residues: CASKGGYTEAFF.

The chain employs TRBV12-5 and TRBJ2-5, with 9 bases identical to TRBD2. V shed 3 bases, J shed 2 bases, and the junction held 13 bases outside the gene matches. The CDR3 is made up of 18 amino acids. The germline V gene has CDR1 LGHNT and CDR2 FRNRAP. CDR3 residues: CASGFSKTGTSTQETQYF. DNA of the CDR3: TGTGCTAGTGGTTTCTCCAAAACCGGGACTAGCACACAAGAGACCCAGTACTTC. The full variable domain, in which reference TRBV12-5 and TRBJ2-5 provide the parts outside the CDR3, is DARVTQTPRHKVTEMGQEVTMRCQPILGHNTVFWYRQTMMQGLELLAYFRNRAPLDDSGMPKDRFSAEMPDATLATLKIQPSEPRDSAVYFCASGFSKTGTSTQETQYFGPGTRLLVL.

The chain links TRBV3-1 (or the pseudogene TRBV3-2) to TRBJ2-3, with D possibly TRBD2 on 7 matching bases. V lost 0 bases to trimming and J lost 6 bases, with 25 bases between them. From germline, CDR1 is LGHDT and CDR2 YNNKEL (reference sequence). The CDR3 runs 19 residues. The CDR3 nucleotides read TGTGCCAGCAGCCAAGAAGGGGGGTTTACTAGCGCTCCTGAGGATACGCAGTATTTT. Protein: CASSQEGGFTSAPEDTQYF.

This rearrangement joins TRBV30 to TRBJ1-4; 7 bases align to TRBD1. V lost 4 bases to trimming and J lost 4 bases; unmatched junction nucleotides: 6. This CDR3 is 14 amino acids long. Germline V gene data show CDR1 as GTSNPN and CDR2 as SVGIG (reference sequence). The CDR3 loop reads CAWIHRGLNEKLFF. The CDR3 DNA reads TGTGCCTGGATCCACAGGGGTCTTAATGAAAAACTGTTTTTT.

This clone has only a few counts. Germline is not matched at one junction end, which may reflect a read error. This chain joins TRBV7-2 and TRBJ1-1; maybe TRBD1 (6 bases). This CDR3 is built from 17 residues. The germline gives CDR1 SGHTA, CDR2 FQGNSA. The CDR3 nucleotides read TGTGCCAGCAGCTCCTTTTATAGGGGGAGGGTGAAAACTGAAGCTTTCTTT. Translating gives CASSSFYRGRVKTEAFF. The full variable domain, completed using reference TRBV7-2 and TRBJ1-1, is GAGVSQSPSNKVTEKGKDVELRCDPISGHTALYWYRQSLGQGLEFLIYFQGNSAPDKSGLPSDRFSAERTGGSVSTLTIQRTQQEDSAVYLCASSSFYRGRVKTEAFFGQGTRLTVV.

The V call is TRBV11-2, the J call TRBJ2-1; D call uncertain. Germline values: CDR1 SGHAT, CDR2 FQNNGV. This CDR3 comprises 13 residues. V lost 3 bases and J lost 7, with 10 bases in between. For the CDR3, the DNA is TGTGCCAGCAGCTTTGAAGTGAGTAATGAGCAGTTCTTC. Amino acid sequence: CASSFEVSNEQFF.

This clone has a single count. The rearrangement joins TRBV28 to TRBJ1-5; 9 nucleotides align to TRBD1. This CDR3 comprises 15 residues. Trimming cost V 4 bases and J 3 bases; bases outside gene matches: 4. Germline-derived CDR1 and CDR2 are MDHEN and SYDVKM. The CDR3 DNA is TGTGCCAGCAGTTGGGGACAGGGCTTCAATCAGCCCCAGCATTTT. Encoded protein: CASSWGQGFNQPQHF.

J is TRBJ1-3 and V is TRBV2; D remains unclear. This CDR3 has 14 amino acids. In germline, CDR1 is SNHLY, CDR2 FYNNEI. V was trimmed by 4 bases and J by 4 bases, leaving 11 bases between them. Written as DNA, the CDR3 is TGTGCCAGCAGTGCGGGGATCGGGGGAAACACCATATATTTT. The encoded protein is CASSAGIGGNTIYF.

The chain employs TRBV7-8 and TRBJ1-2; 9 bases match TRBD1. This CDR3 spans 15 amino acids. Germline loops: CDR1 SGHVS, CDR2 FQNEAQ. The J segment lost 3 bases and the V segment lost 2 bases, leaving 4 bases of the junction unmatched. The CDR3 loop reads CASSLRRDRDYGYTF. The CDR3 region has the DNA TGTGCCAGCAGCTTACGACGGGACAGGGACTATGGCTACACCTTC.

The rearrangement links TRBV25-1 to TRBJ2-3, with 8 bases that match TRBD1. CDR3 length: 14 amino acids. J was trimmed by 5 bases and V by 6 bases; bases with no gene match: 7. CDR1 MGHDK and CDR2 SYGVNS come from the germline V gene. The CDR3 nucleotides read TGTGCCAGCAGGACAGGGGAGGCGGGAGATACGCAGTATTTT. It translates to CASRTGEAGDTQYF.